This T cell receptor beta chain came from a study of radiotherapy plus CTLA-4 blockade in lung cancer. Sequencing used immunoSEQ multiplex PCR; TCRdb keeps in-frame clones, though not all of them. The table shows fewer than 85,000 clones, with 70% to 90% occurring only once. Trimming removed 2 bases at V and 3 bases at J, with 16 bases between. The germline V gene encodes CDR1 SGHAT and CDR2 FQNNGV. The CDR3 spans 16 residues. The chain joins TRBV11-2 to TRBJ1-1; TRBD1 might be the D (5 bases). This sequence originates from a human donor with non-small cell lung cancer who had stable disease on radiotherapy plus ipilimumab. The sample in question was peripheral blood, obtained from a patient treated with radiotherapy plus ipilimumab. The DNA for the CDR3 is TGTGCCAGCAGCTTAAAATTATCCTGGGGGGACACTGAAGCTTTCTTT. It yields the protein CASSLKLSWGDTEAFF.